The 2 T cell receptor beta chains given below trace back to one sample, sequenced in a study of shared clonotypes between healthy human individuals. Generated by immunoSEQ multiplex PCR, the TCRdb table keeps only in-frame clones and is missing some. Among over a million clones, approximately 98% were seen once, and the ten largest hold about 0.4%. Sequencing used naive CD4+ T cells sorted from blood. Subset reported: CD45RA+ positively selected. All receptors come from a man between 25 and 39 years old in good health.

The count of this clone is one. The gene calls are TRBV7-2 and TRBJ2-7; D is uncertain. CDR3 size: 14 residues. CDR1 is SGHTA and CDR2 is FQGNSA in the germline V gene. V lost 5 bases and J 0 bases, leaving 11 bases between the germline ends. The CDR3 region is CASSALTASYEQYF. The CDR3 nucleotides are TGTGCCAGCAGCGCCCTGACGGCCTCCTACGAGCAGTACTTC. Full variable domain (missing parts from reference TRBV7-2 and TRBJ2-7): GAGVSQSPSNKVTEKGKDVELRCDPISGHTALYWYRQSLGQGLEFLIYFQGNSAPDKSGLPSDRFSAERTGGSVSTLTIQRTQQEDSAVYLCASSALTASYEQYFGPGTRLTVT.

The rearrangement links TRBV28 to TRBJ2-5; tentatively, D is TRBD1 or TRBD2 (6 bases each). CDR3 size: 15 residues. The germline V gene has CDR1 MDHEN and CDR2 SYDVKM. V shed 6 bases and J shed 5 bases, with 19 bases lying between them. The CDR3 region is CASSNLEGGTETQYF. In DNA, the CDR3 is TGTGCCAGCAGCAACCTCGAAGGGGGGACGGAGACCCAGTACTTC.